The sequence of this T cell receptor beta chain was determined in a study of blood T cell repertoires in COVID-19. CDR3 length: 14 residues. From germline, CDR1 is SGHVS and CDR2 FQNEAQ. The germline V and J ends were trimmed by 0 bases and 1 base, with 6 bases remaining between them. This clone has only a few counts. Produced via immunoSEQ multiplex PCR; TCRdb's table is partial and in-frame only. The table includes 140,000 to 150,000 clones, 81% detected once. The receptor was derived from a human donor with acute or convalescent COVID-19. The donor label of this sample is uncertain. This sequence joins TRBV7-8 and TRBJ1-1; no clear D. The sample taken for sequencing was peripheral blood. This CDR3 reads CASSLAEANTEAFF. The CDR3 nucleotides read TGTGCCAGCAGCTTAGCGGAGGCGAACACTGAAGCTTTCTTT.